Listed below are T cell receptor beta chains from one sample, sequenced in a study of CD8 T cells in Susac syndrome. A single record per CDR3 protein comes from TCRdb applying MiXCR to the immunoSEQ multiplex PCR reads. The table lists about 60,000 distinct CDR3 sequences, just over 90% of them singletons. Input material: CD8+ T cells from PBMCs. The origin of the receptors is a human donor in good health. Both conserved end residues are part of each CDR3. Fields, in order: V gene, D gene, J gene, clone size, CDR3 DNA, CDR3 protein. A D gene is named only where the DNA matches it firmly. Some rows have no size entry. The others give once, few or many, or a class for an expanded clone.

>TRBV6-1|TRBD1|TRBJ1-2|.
TGTGCCAGCAGTGAAGCGGGACAGGGCTGGGGCTACACCTTC
CASSEAGQGWGYTF
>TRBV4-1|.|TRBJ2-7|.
TGCGCCAGCAGCCAAGTGTGGGGGGGGCTTTCCTACGAGCAGTACTTC
CASSQVWGGLSYEQYF
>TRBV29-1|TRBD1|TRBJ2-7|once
TGCAGCGCTCTGGACAGGGGCGACGAGCAGTACTTC
CSALDRGDEQYF
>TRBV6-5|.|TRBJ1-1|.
TGTGCCAGCAGTTACAGGGGTGGGACTGAAGCTTTCTTT
CASSYRGGTEAFF
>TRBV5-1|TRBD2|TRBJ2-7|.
TGCGCCAGCAGCTTGGGGGGACTAGAGGACGAGCAGTACTTC
CASSLGGLEDEQYF
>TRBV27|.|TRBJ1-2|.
TGTGCCAGCAGTATAGCGGGACATTCATATGGCTACACCTTC
CASSIAGHSYGYTF
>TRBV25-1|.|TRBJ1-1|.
TGTGCCAGCAGGAGAGGGACTGAAGCTTTCTTT
CASRRGTEAFF
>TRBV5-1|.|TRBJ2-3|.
TGCGCCAGCAGGTCCGGCCCCACAGATACGCAGTATTTT
CASRSGPTDTQYF
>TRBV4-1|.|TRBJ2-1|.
TGCGCCAGCAGCAGAGTACCGGGACCACCTGAGCAGTTCTTC
CASSRVPGPPEQFF
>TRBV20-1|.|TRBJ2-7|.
TGCAGTGTTCTAGGAGGGGTTTCCGACGAGCAGTACTTC
CSVLGGVSDEQYF
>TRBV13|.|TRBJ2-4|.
TGTGCCAGCAGCATGAACCATGACGCGTTCATTCAGTACTTC
CASSMNHDAFIQYF
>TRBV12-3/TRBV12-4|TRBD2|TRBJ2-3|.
TGTGCCAGCAGTGGACTCGGGGACTACACAGATACGCAGTATTTT
CASSGLGDYTDTQYF
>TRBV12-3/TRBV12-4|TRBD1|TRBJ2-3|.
TGTGCCAGCAGTTTGGGGGACAGCTACACAGATACGCAGTATTTT
CASSLGDSYTDTQYF
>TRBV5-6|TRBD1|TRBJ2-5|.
TGTGCCAGCAGCTTGGGACAGGGGATTGGAGAGACCCAGTACTTC
CASSLGQGIGETQYF
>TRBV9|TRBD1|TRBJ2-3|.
TGTGCCAGCAGCGACCCCCGGGACAGGGATACAGATACGCAGTATTTT
CASSDPRDRDTDTQYF
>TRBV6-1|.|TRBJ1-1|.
TGTGCCAGCAGTGAAGGCAGGAACACTGAAGCTTTCTTT
CASSEGRNTEAFF
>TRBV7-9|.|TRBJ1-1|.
TGTGCCAGCAGCCTCCTTGGGGGGGGCTCTTCTGAAGCTTTCTTT
CASSLLGGGSSEAFF
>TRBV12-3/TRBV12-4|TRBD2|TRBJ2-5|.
TGTGCCAGCAGGTCCTTGGGGGGGGTGGAAGAGACCCAGTACTTC
CASRSLGGVEETQYF
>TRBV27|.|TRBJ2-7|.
TGTGCCAGCAGTTTATATCGTAGCAGCAGTAACGAGCAGTACTTC
CASSLYRSSSNEQYF
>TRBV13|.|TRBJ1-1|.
TGTGCCAGCAGCCCTGATTGGGAGATGAACACTGAAGCTTTCTTT
CASSPDWEMNTEAFF
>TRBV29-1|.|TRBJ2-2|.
TGCAGCGTGTCTCCGGACCGCCCCGGGGAGCTGTTTTTT
CSVSPDRPGELFF
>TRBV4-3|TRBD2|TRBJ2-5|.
TGCGCCAGCAGCCAAGCGGGGGGTGCCCAAGAGACCCAGTACTTC
CASSQAGGAQETQYF
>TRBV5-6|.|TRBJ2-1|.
TGTGCCAGCAGCTTGATTATGGCTTACTCCTACAATGAGCAGTTCTTC
CASSLIMAYSYNEQFF
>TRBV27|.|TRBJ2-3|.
TGTGCCAGCAGTTTAAACAGGGGGCGCGGACTAGCCTTCACAGATACGCAGTATTTT
CASSLNRGRGLAFTDTQYF
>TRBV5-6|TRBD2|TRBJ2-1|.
TGTGCCAGCAGCTTGGCACTAGCGGGGGGGCCGGGGCAGTTCTTC
CASSLALAGGPGQFF
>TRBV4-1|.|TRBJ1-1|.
TGCGCCAGCAGCCAAGGAGTTGGCACTGAAGCTTTCTTT
CASSQGVGTEAFF
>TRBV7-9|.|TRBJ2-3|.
TGTGCCAGCAGTACCCCTTTAAGTTCTAGCACAGATACGCAGTATTTT
CASSTPLSSSTDTQYF
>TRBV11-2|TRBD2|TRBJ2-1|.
TGTGCCAGCAGCTTAGTGGGTTCTAGCGGGGGCCCGAGCTATGAGCAGTTCTTC
CASSLVGSSGGPSYEQFF
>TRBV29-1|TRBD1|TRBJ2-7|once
TGCAGCGTTGAAGGAACAGGGGGCGTCGAGCAGTACTTC
CSVEGTGGVEQYF
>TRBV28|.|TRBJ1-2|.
TGTGCCAGCAGCTCCAAGATTAAGGGTAGTTTTAACTATGGCTACACCTTC
CASSSKIKGSFNYGYTF
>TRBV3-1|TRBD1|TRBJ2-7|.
TGTGCCAGCAGCCTCTTCAGGGGGAGCTCCTACGAGCAGTACTTC
CASSLFRGSSYEQYF
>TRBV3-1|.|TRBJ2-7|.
TGTGCCAGCAGCCAAGACGAAGGTACCCTCGGCGGGCAGTACTTC
CASSQDEGTLGGQYF
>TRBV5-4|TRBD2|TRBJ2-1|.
TGTGCCAGCAGCTTGTTAGCGGGGGGGCGTAATGAGCAGTTCTTC
CASSLLAGGRNEQFF
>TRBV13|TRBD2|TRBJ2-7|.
TGTGCCAGCAGCTTAAGGACTAGCCTAAGCGAGCAGTACTTC
CASSLRTSLSEQYF
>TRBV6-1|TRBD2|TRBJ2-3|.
TGTGCCAGCAGTGGGAAGCGGGGGGGAGGAGATACGCAGTATTTT
CASSGKRGGGDTQYF
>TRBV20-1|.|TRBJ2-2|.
TGCAGTGCCAAGAGCGGGGAGCTGTTTTTT
CSAKSGELFF
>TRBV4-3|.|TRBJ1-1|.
TGCGCCAGCAGCCAAGATCAAGGTGGTGAAGCTTTCTTT
CASSQDQGGEAFF
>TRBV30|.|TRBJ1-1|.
TGTGCCTGGAATCTGGGACTCACTGAAGCTTTCTTT
CAWNLGLTEAFF
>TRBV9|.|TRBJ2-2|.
TGTGCCAGCAGCACTCGGACCGAAGGCACCGGGGAGCTGTTTTTT
CASSTRTEGTGELFF
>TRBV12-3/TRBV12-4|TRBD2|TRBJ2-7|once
TGTGCCAGCAGCCCCCCGGGCGGGGGATACGAGCAGTACTTC
CASSPPGGGYEQYF
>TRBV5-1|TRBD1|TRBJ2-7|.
TGCGCCAGCAGCATCGGGACAGGGGCCTCCTACGAGCAGTACTTC
CASSIGTGASYEQYF
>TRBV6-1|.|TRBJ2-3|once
TGTGCCAGCAGTAAAAACAGGGGACTCGTCACAGATACGCAGTATTTT
CASSKNRGLVTDTQYF
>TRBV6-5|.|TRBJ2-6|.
TGTGCTTCCGGAGGGGATACCTCTGGGGCCAACGTCCTGACTTTC
CASGGDTSGANVLTF
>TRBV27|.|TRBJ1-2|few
TGTGCCAGCAGTTTATCGGTCACCTTGGGCTACACCTTC
CASSLSVTLGYTF
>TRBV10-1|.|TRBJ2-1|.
TGCGCCAGCAGTGAGTCGCAGGGGTCCAATGAGCAGTTCTTC
CASSESQGSNEQFF
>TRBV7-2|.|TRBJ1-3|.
TGTGCCAGCAGCCCCCTCGATGGAAACACCATATATTTT
CASSPLDGNTIYF